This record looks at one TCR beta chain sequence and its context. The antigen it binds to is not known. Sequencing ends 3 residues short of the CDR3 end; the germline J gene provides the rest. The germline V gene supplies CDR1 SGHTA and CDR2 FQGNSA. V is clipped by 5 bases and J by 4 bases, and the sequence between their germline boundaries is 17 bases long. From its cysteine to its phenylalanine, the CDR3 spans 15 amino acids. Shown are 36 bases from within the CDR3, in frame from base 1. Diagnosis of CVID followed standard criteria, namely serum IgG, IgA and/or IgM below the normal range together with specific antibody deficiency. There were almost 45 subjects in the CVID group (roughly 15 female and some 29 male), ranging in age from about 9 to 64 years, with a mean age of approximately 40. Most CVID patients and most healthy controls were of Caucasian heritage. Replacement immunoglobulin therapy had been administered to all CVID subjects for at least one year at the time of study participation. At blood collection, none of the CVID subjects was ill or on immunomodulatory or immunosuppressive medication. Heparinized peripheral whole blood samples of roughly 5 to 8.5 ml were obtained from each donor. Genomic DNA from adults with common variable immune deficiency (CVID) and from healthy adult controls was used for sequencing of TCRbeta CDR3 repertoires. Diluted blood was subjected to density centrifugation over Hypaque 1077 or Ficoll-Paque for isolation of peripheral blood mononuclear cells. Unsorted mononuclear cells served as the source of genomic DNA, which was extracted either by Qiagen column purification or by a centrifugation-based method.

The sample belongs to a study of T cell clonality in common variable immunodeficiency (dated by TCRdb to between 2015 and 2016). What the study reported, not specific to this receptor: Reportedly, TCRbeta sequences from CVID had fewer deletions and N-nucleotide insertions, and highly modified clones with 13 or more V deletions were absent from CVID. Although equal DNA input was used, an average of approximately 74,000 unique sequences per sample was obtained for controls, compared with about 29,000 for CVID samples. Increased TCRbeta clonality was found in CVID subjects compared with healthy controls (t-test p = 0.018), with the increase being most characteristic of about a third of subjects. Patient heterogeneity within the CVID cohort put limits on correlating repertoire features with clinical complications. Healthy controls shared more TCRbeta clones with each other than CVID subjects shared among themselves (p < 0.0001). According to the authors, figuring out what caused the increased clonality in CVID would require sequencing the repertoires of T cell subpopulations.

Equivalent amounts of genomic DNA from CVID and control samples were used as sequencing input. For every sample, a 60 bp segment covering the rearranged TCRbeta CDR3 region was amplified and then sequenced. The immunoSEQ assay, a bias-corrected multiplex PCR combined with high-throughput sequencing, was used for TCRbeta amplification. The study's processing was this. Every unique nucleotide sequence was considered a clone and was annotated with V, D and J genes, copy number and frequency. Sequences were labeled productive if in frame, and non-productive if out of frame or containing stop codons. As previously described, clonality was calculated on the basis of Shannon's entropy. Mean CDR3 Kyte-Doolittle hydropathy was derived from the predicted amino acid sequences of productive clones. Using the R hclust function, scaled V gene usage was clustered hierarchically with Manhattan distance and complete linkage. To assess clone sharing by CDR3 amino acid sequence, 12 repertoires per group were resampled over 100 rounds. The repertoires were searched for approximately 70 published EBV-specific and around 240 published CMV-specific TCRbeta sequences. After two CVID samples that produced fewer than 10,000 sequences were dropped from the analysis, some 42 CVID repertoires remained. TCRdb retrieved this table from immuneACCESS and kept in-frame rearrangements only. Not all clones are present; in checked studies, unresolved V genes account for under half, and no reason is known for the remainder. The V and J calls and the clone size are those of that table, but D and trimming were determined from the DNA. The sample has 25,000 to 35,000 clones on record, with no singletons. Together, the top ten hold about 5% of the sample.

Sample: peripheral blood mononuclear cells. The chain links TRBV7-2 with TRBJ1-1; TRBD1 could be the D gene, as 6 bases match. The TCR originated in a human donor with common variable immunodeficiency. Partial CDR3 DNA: TGTGCCAGCAGCCTCCTTGCGGGGGCGGGCACTGAA. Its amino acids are CASSLLAGAGTE. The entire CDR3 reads CASSLLAGAGTEAFF.